These 8 T cell receptor beta chains share one sample of origin, sequenced in a study of PD-L1 blockade in urothelial cancer. Profiled with immunoSEQ multiplex PCR; TCRdb holds only in-frame clones, not every one. This table holds roughly 100,000 clones, over 65% found once. Documented time point: peripheral blood 6 weeks after treatment start. Source: PBMCs, taken around atezolizumab (anti-PD-L1) treatment. The source is a man between 65 and 79 years old with urothelial cancer.

The chain combines TRBV7-3 with TRBJ2-3; D might be TRBD2 (5 bases). Trimming took off 5 bases at V and 5 bases at J, with 11 bases between the two ends. The CDR3 is 13 residues long. Germline V gene sequence: CDR1 SGHTA, CDR2 FQGTGA. CDR3 sequence: CASSPGGQDTQYF. The CDR3 DNA reads as TGTGCCAGCAGCCCGGGCGGGCAAGATACGCAGTATTTT.

The chain has TRBV6-6 and TRBJ1-5; 7 nucleotides match TRBD1. Germline V gives CDR1 MNHNY, CDR2 SVGAGI (reference sequence). V shed 7 bases and J 3 bases; nucleotides not matched to a gene: 9. This CDR3 contains 15 residues. The CDR3 is CASTEGARLNQPQHF. The CDR3 DNA reads TGTGCCAGCACCGAGGGGGCAAGACTCAATCAGCCCCAGCATTTT.

The rearrangement joins TRBV7-4 to TRBJ1-5; the D gene is possibly TRBD1 (5 bases). V lost 1 base to trimming and J lost 6 bases, with 13 bases between them. CDR1 is SGHVT, CDR2 SQSDAQ, per germline. The CDR3 runs to 15 residues. CDR3 loop: CASSLEEGTVQPQHF. DNA for the CDR3: TGTGCCAGCAGCTTAGAGGAGGGGACGGTTCAGCCCCAGCATTTT.

J is TRBJ1-1 and V is TRBV11-3; D remains ambiguous. Per the germline V gene, CDR1 is SGHNT and CDR2 is YENEEA. Trimming took off 3 bases at V and 1 base at J, with 3 bases between the two ends. CDR3 length: 12 amino acids. CDR3 sequence (DNA): TGTGCCAGCAGCTTGAGGAACACTGAAGCTTTCTTT. Translating it yields CASSLRNTEAFF.

V and J are TRBV15 and TRBJ1-2, with TRBD1 as a possible D gene (6 bases). CDR3 length: 15 amino acids. Trimming stripped 0 bases from V and 8 bases from J, with 16 bases between. Germline V gene sequence: CDR1 LNHNV, CDR2 YYDKDF (reference sequence). The CDR3 protein is CATSRDRGGAPGYTF. CDR3 in DNA: TGTGCCACCAGCAGAGATCGAGGGGGGGCGCCGGGCTACACCTTC.

The J gene is TRBJ2-3, the V gene TRBV9; 8 nucleotides agree with TRBD2. Germline V CDR1 and CDR2: SGDLS, YYNGEE. Trimming at V came to 0 bases and at J to 5 bases, leaving 11 bases not matched to a gene. This CDR3 comprises 17 residues. CDR3 coding DNA: TGTGCCAGCAGCGTAGTAGTCGGGAGGGCCAGTGGAGATACGCAGTATTTT. Protein sequence: CASSVVVGRASGDTQYF.

The chain links TRBV6-1 to TRBJ2-3, with 7 bases that match TRBD2. This CDR3 is 15 amino acids long. From germline, CDR1 is MNHNS and CDR2 SASEGT. V lost 11 bases and J lost 5; bases outside the gene matches: 16. CDR3 sequence (DNA): TGTGCCGCCACGATTGGCGGGGGTCAAGGAGATACGCAGTATTTT. Amino acids: CAATIGGGQGDTQYF.

This chain connects TRBV11-2 to TRBJ2-1; possible D gene TRBD2, 6 bases. Germline V gives CDR1 SGHAT, CDR2 FQNNGV. There are 15 residues in the CDR3. V lost 5 bases and J 1 base, leaving 12 bases between the germline ends. CDR3 loop: CASSTLRGSYNEQFF. Written as DNA, the CDR3 is TGTGCCAGCAGCACTCTACGGGGGTCCTACAATGAGCAGTTCTTC.